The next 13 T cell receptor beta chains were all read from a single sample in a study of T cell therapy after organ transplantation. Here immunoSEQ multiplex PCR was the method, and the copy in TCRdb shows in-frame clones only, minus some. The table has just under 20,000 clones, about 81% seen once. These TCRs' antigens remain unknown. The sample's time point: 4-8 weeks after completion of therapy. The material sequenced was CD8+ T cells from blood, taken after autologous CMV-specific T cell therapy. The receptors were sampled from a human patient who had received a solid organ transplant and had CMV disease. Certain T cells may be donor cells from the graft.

CDR3 residues: CASSFTVSYEQYF. The CDR3 coding sequence is TGTGCCAGCAGCTTCACTGTCTCCTACGAGCAGTACTTC. V is TRBV11-2 and J is TRBJ2-7; unclear D gene. The CDR3 is made up of 13 amino acids. Per the germline V gene, CDR1 is SGHAT and CDR2 is FQNNGV. The V end lost 3 bases, the J end lost 0 bases, and 6 bases lay between the germline ends.

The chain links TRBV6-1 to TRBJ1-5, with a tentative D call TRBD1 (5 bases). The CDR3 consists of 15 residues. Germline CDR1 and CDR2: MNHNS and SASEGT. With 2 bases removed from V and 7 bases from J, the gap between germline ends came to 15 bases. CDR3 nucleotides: TGTGCCAGCAGTGAATGGGCAGGGTTGGTCCAGCCCCAGCATTTT. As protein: CASSEWAGLVQPQHF.

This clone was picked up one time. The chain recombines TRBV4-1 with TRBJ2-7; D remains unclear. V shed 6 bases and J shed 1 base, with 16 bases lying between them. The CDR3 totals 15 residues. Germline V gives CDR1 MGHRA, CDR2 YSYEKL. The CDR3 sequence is CASSRKEGNSYEQYF. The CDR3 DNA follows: TGCGCCAGCAGTCGCAAAGAAGGTAATTCCTACGAGCAGTACTTC.

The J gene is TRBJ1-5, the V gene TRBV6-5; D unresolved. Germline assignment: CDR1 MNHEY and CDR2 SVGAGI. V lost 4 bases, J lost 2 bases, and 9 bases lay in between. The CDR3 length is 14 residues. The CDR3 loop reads CASSSGVGNQPQHF. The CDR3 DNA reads TGTGCCAGCAGTTCAGGTGTGGGCAATCAGCCCCAGCATTTT.

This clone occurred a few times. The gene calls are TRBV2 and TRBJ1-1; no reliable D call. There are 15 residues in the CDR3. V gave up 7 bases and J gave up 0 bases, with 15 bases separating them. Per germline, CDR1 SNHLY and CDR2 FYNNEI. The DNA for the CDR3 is TGTGCCAGCAACCCCCGCCCATCTATGAACACTGAAGCTTTCTTT. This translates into CASNPRPSMNTEAFF.

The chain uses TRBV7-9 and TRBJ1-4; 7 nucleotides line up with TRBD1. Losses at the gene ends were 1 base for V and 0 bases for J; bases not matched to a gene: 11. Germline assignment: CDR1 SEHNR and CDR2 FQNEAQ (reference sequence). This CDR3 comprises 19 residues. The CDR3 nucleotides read TGTGCCAGCAGCTTAGTGACAGGGAGGGATTTTGCAACTAATGAAAAACTGTTTTTT. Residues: CASSLVTGRDFATNEKLFF.

The CDR3 spells CASSPVRLAFSTDTQYF. The DNA of the CDR3 is TGTGCCAGCAGCCCCGTGAGACTAGCGTTTAGCACAGATACGCAGTATTTT. The chain joins TRBV11-2 to TRBJ2-3; the match to TRBD2 covers 8 bases. The length of the CDR3 is 17 residues. Germline V gives CDR1 SGHAT, CDR2 FQNNGV. The V gene end was trimmed by 5 bases and the J gene end by 0 bases; junction bases not matched to a gene: 10.

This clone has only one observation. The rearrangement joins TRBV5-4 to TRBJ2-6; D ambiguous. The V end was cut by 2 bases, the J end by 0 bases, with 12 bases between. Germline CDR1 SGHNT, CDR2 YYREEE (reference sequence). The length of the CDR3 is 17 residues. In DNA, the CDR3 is TGTGCCAGCAGCTTATCACACCTTAGCTCTGGGGCCAACGTCCTGACTTTC. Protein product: CASSLSHLSSGANVLTF.

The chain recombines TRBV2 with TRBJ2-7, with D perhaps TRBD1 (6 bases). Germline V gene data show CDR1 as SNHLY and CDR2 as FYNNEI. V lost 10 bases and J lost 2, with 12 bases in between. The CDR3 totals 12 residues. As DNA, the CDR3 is TGTGCCACACAGGGACCCACCTACGAGCAGTACTTC. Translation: CATQGPTYEQYF. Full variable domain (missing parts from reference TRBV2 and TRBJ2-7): EPEVTQTPSHQVTQMGQEVILRCVPISNHLYFYWYRQILGQKVEFLVSFYNNEISEKSEIFDDQFSVERPDGSNFTLKIRSTKLEDSAMYFCATQGPTYEQYFGPGTRLTVT.

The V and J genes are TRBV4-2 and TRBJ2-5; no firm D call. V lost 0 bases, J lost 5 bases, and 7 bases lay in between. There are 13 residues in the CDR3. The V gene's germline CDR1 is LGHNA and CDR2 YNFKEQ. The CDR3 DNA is TGTGCCAGCAGCCAAGAGTTTTCCGAGACCCAGTACTTC. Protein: CASSQEFSETQYF.

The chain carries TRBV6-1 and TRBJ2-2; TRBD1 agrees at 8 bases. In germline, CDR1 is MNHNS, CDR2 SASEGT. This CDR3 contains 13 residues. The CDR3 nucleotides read TGTGCGGACAGGGCTGAGAACACCGGGGAGCTGTTTTTT. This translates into CADRAENTGELFF.

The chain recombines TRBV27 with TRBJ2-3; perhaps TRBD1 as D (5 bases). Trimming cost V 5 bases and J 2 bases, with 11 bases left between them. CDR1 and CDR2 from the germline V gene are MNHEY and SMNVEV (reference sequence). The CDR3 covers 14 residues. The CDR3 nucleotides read TGTGCCAGCAGTCCGTCGACAGACACAGATACGCAGTATTTT. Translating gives CASSPSTDTDTQYF.

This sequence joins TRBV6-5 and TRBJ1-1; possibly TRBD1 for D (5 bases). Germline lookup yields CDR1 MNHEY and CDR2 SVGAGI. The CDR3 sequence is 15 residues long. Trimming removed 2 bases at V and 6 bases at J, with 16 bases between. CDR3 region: CASSYATGRYAEAFF. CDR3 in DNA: TGTGCCAGCAGTTACGCCACAGGTCGGTACGCTGAAGCTTTCTTT.